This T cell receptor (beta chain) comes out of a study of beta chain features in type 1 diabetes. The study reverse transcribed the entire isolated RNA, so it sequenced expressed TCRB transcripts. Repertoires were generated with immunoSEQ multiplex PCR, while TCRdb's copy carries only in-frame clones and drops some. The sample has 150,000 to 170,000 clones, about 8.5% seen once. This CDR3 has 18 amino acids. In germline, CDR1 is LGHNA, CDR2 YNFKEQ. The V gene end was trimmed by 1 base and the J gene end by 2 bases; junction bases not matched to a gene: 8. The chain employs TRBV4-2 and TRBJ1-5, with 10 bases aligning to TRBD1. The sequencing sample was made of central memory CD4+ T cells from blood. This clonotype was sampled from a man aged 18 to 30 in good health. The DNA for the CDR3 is TGTGCCAGCAGCCAAGCCGCGACAGGGGGCCGGGGCAATCAGCCCCAGCATTTT. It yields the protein CASSQAATGGRGNQPQHF.